This is a list of T cell receptor beta chains from one sample in a study of T cell responses to AZD1222 COVID-19 vaccine. The table came from immunoSEQ multiplex PCR; TCRdb's copy has only in-frame clones and leaves some out. The sample includes 100,000 to 150,000 clones, more than 70% of them seen just once. The material was peripheral blood, obtained on day 0 of AZD1222 vaccination. All receptors derive from an adult in good health. Each CDR3 is given with its conserved first and last residue. A D gene is named only where the DNA matches it firmly. Only some rows state a clone size, as once, few, many or a class for expanded clones.

>NA|TRBD1|TRBJ1-1|TRBV18
CASSRAGQFSAPALNTEAFF
TGTGCCAGCTCCCGAGCGGGACAGTTCTCAGCCCCGGCGTTGAACACTGAAGCTTTCTTT
>NA|NA|TRBJ2-1|TRBV10-3
CAISESGDGYNEQFF
TGTGCCATCAGTGAGTCCGGGGACGGCTACAATGAGCAGTTCTTC
>NA|TRBD2|TRBJ2-2|TRBV18
CASSPPTAGNTGELFF
TGTGCCAGCTCACCACCAACAGCGGGAAACACCGGGGAGCTGTTTTTT
>NA|NA|TRBJ2-7|TRBV7-9
CASSLELGTGPSYVLYF
TGTGCCAGCAGCTTAGAGCTTGGAACGGGGCCCTCTTACGTTCTGTACTTC
>NA|NA|TRBJ2-3|TRBV9
CASSVGGPDTQYF
TGTGCCAGCAGCGTCGGGGGTCCAGATACGCAGTATTTT
>NA|TRBD1|TRBJ1-5|TRBV7-2
CASSLERTGRNQPQHF
TGTGCCAGCAGCTTAGAACGGACAGGACGCAATCAGCCCCAGCATTTT
>NA|TRBD2|TRBJ2-7|TRBV7-9
CASGNVAGGVYEQYF
TGTGCCAGCGGCAATGTGGCGGGAGGTGTCTACGAGCAGTACTTC
>NA|NA|TRBJ2-1|TRBV7-2
CASSPDYTTYNEQFF
TGTGCCAGCAGCCCTGACTACACTACCTACAATGAGCAGTTCTTC
>few|NA|TRBJ1-1|TRBV7-9
CASSFTSGAVTEAFF
TGTGCCAGCAGCTTTACATCAGGGGCCGTCACTGAAGCTTTCTTT
>NA|TRBD2|TRBJ2-2|TRBV5-5
CASSFRAGVNTGELFF
TGTGCCAGCAGCTTTCGGGCGGGGGTCAACACCGGGGAGCTGTTTTTT
>NA|NA|TRBJ1-2|TRBV6-1
CASSEDGFIWGYGYTF
TGTGCCAGCAGTGAAGACGGCTTTATCTGGGGTTATGGCTACACCTTC
>NA|NA|TRBJ1-6|TRBV6-5
CASSSGEINSPLHF
TGTGCCAGCAGTTCAGGGGAAATTAATTCACCCCTCCACTTT
>NA|NA|TRBJ1-5|TRBV19
CASSMRQGGLSNQPQHF
TGTGCCAGTAGTATGCGACAAGGAGGCTTAAGCAATCAGCCCCAGCATTTT
>NA|NA|TRBJ1-1|TRBV7-2
CASSLGGRMNTEAFF
TGTGCCAGCAGTCTAGGGGGGCGCATGAACACTGAAGCTTTCTTT
>NA|NA|TRBJ2-6|TRBV28
CASREVRTSGANVLTF
TGTGCCAGCAGGGAGGTGCGGACCTCTGGGGCCAACGTCCTGACTTTC
>NA|NA|TRBJ1-5|TRBV24-1
CATSDLSSNQPQHF
TGTGCCACCAGTGATTTGAGCAGCAATCAGCCCCAGCATTTT
>NA|TRBD1|TRBJ1-2|TRBV7-9
CASSSGQGAVNTF
TGTGCCAGCAGCTCCGGACAGGGGGCCGTGAATACCTTC
>NA|NA|TRBJ1-4|TRBV5-1
CASSRDGGTNEKLFF
TGCGCCAGCAGCCGGGACGGGGGAACTAATGAAAAACTGTTTTTT
>NA|NA|TRBJ2-5|TRBV25-1
CASNLKGENQETQYF
TGTGCCAGCAACCTCAAAGGGGAGAACCAAGAGACCCAGTACTTC
>NA|NA|TRBJ1-5|TRBV19
CASSMGVSNQPQHF
TGTGCCAGTAGTATGGGGGTAAGCAATCAGCCCCAGCATTTT
>NA|TRBD2|TRBJ2-1|TRBV11-3
CASSSRASGDYNEQFF
TGTGCCAGCAGCTCTAGAGCCAGCGGGGACTACAATGAGCAGTTCTTC
>NA|NA|TRBJ2-7|TRBV28
CASSRSGYEQYF
TGTGCCAGCAGCCGGAGCGGGTACGAGCAGTACTTC
>NA|NA|TRBJ1-2|TRBV27
CASSFGSNYGYTF
TGTGCCAGCAGTTTCGGAAGTAACTATGGCTACACCTTC
>few|NA|TRBJ2-7|TRBV6-2/TRBV6-3
CASSYPYEQYF
TGTGCCAGCAGTTACCCTTACGAGCAGTACTTC
>once|NA|TRBJ2-5|TRBV7-9
CASSLAEGRQETQYF
TGTGCCAGCAGCTTAGCGGAGGGTCGGCAAGAGACCCAGTACTTC
>NA|TRBD2|TRBJ2-1|TRBV18
CASSPILAGEEQFF
TGTGCCAGCTCACCAATCCTAGCGGGAGAGGAGCAGTTCTTC
>NA|TRBD2|TRBJ2-5|TRBV4-2
CASSPGTSGKETQYF
TGTGCCAGCAGCCCGGGCACTAGCGGTAAAGAGACCCAGTACTTC
>once|TRBD1|TRBJ2-3|TRBV6-5
CASSTTDRDDTQYF
TGTGCCAGCAGTACCACGGACAGGGACGATACGCAGTATTTT
>NA|TRBD1|TRBJ1-5|TRBV27
CASSLWGQGNQPQHF
TGTGCCAGCAGTTTATGGGGACAGGGTAATCAGCCCCAGCATTTT
>NA|TRBD1|TRBJ1-2|TRBV19
CATTITGGPHGANYGYTF
TGTGCCACCACGATCACAGGGGGGCCCCATGGCGCTAACTATGGCTACACCTTC